These 4 T cell receptor beta chains came from one sample sequenced in a study of CD8 T cells in Susac syndrome. After extraction with the RNeasy kit, about 0.45 to 1 ug of the RNA was reverse transcribed using random hexamers. TCRdb reprocessed the immunoSEQ multiplex PCR reads via MiXCR and lists one record per CDR3 protein. The sample holds 130,000 or so distinct CDR3 sequences; roughly 80% are singletons and the top ten take roughly 0.5%. Specimen: CD8+ T cells from PBMCs. Source of these receptors: a human donor with multiple sclerosis.

The sample holds a few counts of this clonotype. The chain combines TRBV4-3 with TRBJ2-7; D is perhaps TRBD2 (6 bases). Germline CDR1 reads LGHNA; CDR2 reads YSLEER. The CDR3 is 15 residues long. The V end lost 1 base, the J end lost 2 bases, and 12 bases lay between the germline ends. The CDR3 DNA sequence: TGCGCCAGCAGCCAAGTCCAGGGCGGGACCTACGAGCAGTACTTC. Amino acids: CASSQVQGGTYEQYF.

This rearrangement joins TRBV7-8 to TRBJ2-1; TRBD2 might be the D (5 bases). CDR3 length equals 17 residues. Between the trimmed V and J ends, which lost 3 bases and 0 bases, there was a span of 15 bases. CDR1 is SGHVS and CDR2 is FQNEAQ in the germline V gene. The CDR3 protein is CASSFPGTGHSYNEQFF. The CDR3 nucleotides read TGTGCCAGCAGCTTCCCGGGAACCGGGCACTCCTACAATGAGCAGTTCTTC.

Regarding this clonotype: A junction boundary mismatches the germline segment, possibly from a read error. The chain employs TRBV4-3 and TRBJ1-1, with no clear D. CDR3 length: 16 amino acids. Looked up from germline, CDR1 is LGHNA and CDR2 is YSLEER. The CDR3 region is CASSQAAAGRNTGAFF. CDR3 nucleotides: TGCGCCAGCAGCCAAGCCGCTGCAGGTCGGAACACTGGAGCTTTCTTT.

The chain links TRBV12-3 or TRBV12-4 to TRBJ2-5; 7 bases align to TRBD1. This CDR3 is 15 amino acids long. The ends lost 5 bases at V and 5 bases at J; junction bases unmatched: 11. Here the CDR3 reads CASSQHQGVGETQYF. CDR3 bases: TGTGCCAGCAGTCAACACCAGGGGGTGGGGGAGACCCAGTACTTC.